This T cell receptor beta chain was documented in a study of T cell changes during pregnancy in multiple sclerosis. V gave up 0 bases and J gave up 1 base, with 9 bases separating them. In germline, CDR1 is MNHEY, CDR2 SVGAGI. The CDR3 has 15 residues. The assay was immunoSEQ multiplex PCR, and TCRdb's table has in-frame clones only and misses some. The sample holds about 28,000 clones, around 89% seen once. This sequence originates from a female donor in good health, enrolled as a control in a pregnancy study. This specimen was CD4+ T cells from peripheral blood mononuclear cells, taken in the first trimester of pregnancy. The rearrangement uses TRBV6-5 and TRBJ2-5, with D hard to call. CDR3 bases: TGTGCCAGCAGTTACTCCATTCCTACCCAAGAGACCCAGTACTTC. Amino acid sequence: CASSYSIPTQETQYF.